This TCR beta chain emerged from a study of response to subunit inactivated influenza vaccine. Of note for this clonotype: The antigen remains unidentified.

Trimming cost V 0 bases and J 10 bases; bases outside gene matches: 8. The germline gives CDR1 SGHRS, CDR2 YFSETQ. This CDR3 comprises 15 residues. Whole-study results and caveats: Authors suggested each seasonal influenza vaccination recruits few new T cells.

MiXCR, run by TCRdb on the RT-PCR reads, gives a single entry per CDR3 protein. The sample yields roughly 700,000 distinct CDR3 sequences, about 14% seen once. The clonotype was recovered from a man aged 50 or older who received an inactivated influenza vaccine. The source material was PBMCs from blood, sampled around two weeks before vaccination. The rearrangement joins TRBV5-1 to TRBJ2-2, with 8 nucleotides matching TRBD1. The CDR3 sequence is CASSLGDRTSKELFF. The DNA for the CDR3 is TGCGCCAGCAGCTTGGGGGACAGGACATCGAAGGAGCTGTTTTTT.